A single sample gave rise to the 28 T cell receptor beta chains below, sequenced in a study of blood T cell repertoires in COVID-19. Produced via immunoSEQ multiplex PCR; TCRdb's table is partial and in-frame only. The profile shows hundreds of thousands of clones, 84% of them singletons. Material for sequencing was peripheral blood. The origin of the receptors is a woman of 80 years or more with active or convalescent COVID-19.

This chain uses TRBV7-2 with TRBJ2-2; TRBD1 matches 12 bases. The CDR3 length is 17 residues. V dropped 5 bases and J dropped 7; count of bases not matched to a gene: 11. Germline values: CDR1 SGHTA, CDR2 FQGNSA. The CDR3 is CASSRFRDRGRGGELFF. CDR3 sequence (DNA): TGTGCCAGCAGCCGTTTCCGGGACAGGGGGCGGGGCGGGGAGCTGTTTTTT.

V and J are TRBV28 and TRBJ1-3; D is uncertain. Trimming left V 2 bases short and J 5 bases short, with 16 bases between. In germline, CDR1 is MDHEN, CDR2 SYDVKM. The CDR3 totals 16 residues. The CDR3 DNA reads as TGTGCCAGCAGTTTAGAGGGAGGGTATGGGAGAAACACCATATATTTT. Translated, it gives CASSLEGGYGRNTIYF.

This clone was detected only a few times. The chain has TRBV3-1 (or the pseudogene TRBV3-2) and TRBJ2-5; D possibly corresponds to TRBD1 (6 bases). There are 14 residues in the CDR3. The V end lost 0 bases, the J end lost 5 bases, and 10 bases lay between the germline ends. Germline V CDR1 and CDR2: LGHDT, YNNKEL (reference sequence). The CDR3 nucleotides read TGTGCCAGCAGCCAAGATCAGGGGCTCGAGACCCAGTACTTC. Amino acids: CASSQDQGLETQYF.

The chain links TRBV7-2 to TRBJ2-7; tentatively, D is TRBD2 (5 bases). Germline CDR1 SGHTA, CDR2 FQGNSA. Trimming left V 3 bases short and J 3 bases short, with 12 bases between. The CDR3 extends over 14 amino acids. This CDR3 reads CASSFGVHGYEQYF. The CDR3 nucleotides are TGTGCCAGCAGCTTCGGGGTTCACGGCTACGAGCAGTACTTC.

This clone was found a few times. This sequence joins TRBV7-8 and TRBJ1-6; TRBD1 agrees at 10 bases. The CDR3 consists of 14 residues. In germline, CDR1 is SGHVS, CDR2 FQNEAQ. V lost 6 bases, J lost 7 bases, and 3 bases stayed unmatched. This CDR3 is CASRGTGENSPLHF. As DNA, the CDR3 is TGTGCCAGCAGGGGGACAGGGGAAAATTCACCCCTCCACTTT.

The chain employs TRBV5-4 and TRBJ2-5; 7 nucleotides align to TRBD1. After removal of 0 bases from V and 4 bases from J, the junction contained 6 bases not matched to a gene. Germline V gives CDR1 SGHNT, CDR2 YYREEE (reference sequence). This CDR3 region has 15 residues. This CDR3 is CASSLGGGRRETQYF. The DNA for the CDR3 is TGTGCCAGCAGCTTGGGAGGGGGCCGGAGAGAGACCCAGTACTTC. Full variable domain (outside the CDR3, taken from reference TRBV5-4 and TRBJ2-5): ETGVTQSPTHLIKTRGQQVTLRCSSQSGHNTVSWYQQALGQGPQFIFQYYREEENGRGNFPPRFSGLQFPNYSSELNVNALELDDSALYLCASSLGGGRRETQYFGPGTRLLVL.

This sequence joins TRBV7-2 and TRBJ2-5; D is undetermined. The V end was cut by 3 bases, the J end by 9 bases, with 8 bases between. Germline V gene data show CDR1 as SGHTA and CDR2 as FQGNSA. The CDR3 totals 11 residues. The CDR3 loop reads CASSFEVAQYF. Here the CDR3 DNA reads TGTGCCAGCAGCTTTGAGGTGGCCCAGTACTTC. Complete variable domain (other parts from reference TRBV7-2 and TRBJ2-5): GAGVSQSPSNKVTEKGKDVELRCDPISGHTALYWYRQSLGQGLEFLIYFQGNSAPDKSGLPSDRFSAERTGGSVSTLTIQRTQQEDSAVYLCASSFEVAQYFGPGTRLLVL.

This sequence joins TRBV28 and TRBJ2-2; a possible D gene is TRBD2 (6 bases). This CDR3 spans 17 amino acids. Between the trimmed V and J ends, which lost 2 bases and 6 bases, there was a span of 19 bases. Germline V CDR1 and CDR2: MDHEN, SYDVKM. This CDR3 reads CASSLLPGVKDAGELFF. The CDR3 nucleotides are TGTGCCAGCAGTTTACTACCGGGAGTTAAGGATGCCGGGGAGCTGTTTTTT. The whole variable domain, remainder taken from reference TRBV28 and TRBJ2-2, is DVKVTQSSRYLVKRTGEKVFLECVQDMDHENMFWYRQDPGLGLRLIYFSYDVKMKEKGDIPEGYSVSREKKERFSLILESASTNQTSMYLCASSLLPGVKDAGELFFGEGSRLTVL.

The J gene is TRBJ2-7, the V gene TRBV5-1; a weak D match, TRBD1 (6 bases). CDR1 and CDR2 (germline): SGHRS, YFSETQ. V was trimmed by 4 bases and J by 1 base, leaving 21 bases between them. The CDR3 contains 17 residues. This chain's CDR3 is CASSRVEPTDSSYEQYF. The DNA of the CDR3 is TGCGCCAGCAGCCGGGTCGAACCGACGGACAGTTCCTACGAGCAGTACTTC.

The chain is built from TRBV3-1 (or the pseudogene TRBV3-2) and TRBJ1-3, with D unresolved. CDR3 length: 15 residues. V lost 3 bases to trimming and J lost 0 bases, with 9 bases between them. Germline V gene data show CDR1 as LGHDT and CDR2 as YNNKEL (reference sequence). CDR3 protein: CASSHARSSGNTIYF. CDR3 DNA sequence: TGTGCCAGCAGCCACGCCAGGTCCTCTGGAAACACCATATATTTT.

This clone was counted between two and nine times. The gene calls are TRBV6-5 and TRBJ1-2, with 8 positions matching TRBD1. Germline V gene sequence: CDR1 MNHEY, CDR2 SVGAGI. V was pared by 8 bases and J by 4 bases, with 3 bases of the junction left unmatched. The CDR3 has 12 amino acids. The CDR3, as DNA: TGTGCCAGCCGACAGGGGCTCTATGGCTACACCTTC. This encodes CASRQGLYGYTF.

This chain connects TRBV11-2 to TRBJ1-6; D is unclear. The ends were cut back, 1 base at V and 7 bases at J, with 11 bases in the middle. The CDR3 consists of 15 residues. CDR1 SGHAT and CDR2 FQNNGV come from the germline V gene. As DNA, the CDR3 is TGTGCCAGCAGCTTAGCGGGGATCAGGAATTCACCCCTCCACTTT. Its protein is CASSLAGIRNSPLHF.

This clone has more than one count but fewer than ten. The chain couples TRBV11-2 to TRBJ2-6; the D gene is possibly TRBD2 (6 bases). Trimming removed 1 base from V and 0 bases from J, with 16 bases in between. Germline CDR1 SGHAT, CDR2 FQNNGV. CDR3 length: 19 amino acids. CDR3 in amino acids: CASSLADGGRSSGANVLTF. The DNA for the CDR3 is TGTGCCAGCAGCTTAGCCGACGGGGGTAGGAGCTCTGGGGCCAACGTCCTGACTTTC.

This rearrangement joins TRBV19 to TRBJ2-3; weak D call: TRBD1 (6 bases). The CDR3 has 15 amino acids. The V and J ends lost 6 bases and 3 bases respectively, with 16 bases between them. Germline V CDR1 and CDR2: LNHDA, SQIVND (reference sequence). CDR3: CASRAATGGTDTQYF. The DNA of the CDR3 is TGTGCCAGTAGAGCAGCGACAGGTGGTACAGATACGCAGTATTTT.

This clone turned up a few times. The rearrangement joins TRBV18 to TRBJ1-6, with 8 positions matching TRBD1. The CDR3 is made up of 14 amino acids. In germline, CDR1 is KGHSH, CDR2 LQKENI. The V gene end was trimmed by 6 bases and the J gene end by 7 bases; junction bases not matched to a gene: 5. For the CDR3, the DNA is TGTGCCAGCTCCGGCGACAGGGGAAATTCACCCCTCCACTTT. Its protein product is CASSGDRGNSPLHF.

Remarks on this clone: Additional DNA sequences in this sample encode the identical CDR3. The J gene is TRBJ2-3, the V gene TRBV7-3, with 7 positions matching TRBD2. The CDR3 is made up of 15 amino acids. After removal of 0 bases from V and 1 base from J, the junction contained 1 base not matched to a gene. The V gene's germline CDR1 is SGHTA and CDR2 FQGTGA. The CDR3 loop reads CASSLTLAGTDTQYF. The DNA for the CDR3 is TGTGCCAGCAGCTTAACCCTAGCGGGCACAGATACGCAGTATTTT.

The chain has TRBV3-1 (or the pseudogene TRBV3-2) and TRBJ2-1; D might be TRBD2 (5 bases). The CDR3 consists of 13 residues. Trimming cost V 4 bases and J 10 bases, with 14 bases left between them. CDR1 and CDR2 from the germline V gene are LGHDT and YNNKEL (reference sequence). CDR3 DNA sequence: TGTGCCAGCAGCCCCGAGGGCTGGCGGGAGCAGTTCTTC. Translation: CASSPEGWREQFF.

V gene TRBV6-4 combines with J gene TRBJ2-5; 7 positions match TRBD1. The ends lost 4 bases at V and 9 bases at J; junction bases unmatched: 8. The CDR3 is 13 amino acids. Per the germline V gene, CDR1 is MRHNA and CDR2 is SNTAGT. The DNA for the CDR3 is TGTGCCAGCAGTGTGAGGACAGGAACGGCCCAGTACTTC. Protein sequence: CASSVRTGTAQYF.

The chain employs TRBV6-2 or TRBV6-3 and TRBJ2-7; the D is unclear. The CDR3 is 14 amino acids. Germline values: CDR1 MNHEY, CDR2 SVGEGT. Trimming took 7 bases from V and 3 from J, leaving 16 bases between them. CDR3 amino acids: CASTYSLRSYEQYF. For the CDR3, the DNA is TGTGCCAGCACCTACTCGTTGCGAAGCTACGAGCAGTACTTC.

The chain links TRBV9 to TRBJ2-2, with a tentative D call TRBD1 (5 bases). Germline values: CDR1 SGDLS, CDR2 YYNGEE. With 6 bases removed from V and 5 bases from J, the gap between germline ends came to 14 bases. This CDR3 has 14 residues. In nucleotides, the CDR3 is TGTGCCAGCAATAAAGGGGTTCAAACCGGGGAGCTGTTTTTT. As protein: CASNKGVQTGELFF.

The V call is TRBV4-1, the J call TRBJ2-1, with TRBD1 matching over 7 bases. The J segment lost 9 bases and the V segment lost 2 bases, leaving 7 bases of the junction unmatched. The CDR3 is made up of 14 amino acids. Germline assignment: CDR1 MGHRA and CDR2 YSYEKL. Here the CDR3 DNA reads TGCGCCAGCAGCCAACCGGGACAGCAGCTTGAGCAGTTCTTC. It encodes CASSQPGQQLEQFF.

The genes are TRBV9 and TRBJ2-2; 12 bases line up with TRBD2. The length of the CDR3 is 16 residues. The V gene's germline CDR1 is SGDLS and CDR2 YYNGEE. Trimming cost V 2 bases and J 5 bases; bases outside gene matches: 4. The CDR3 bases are TGTGCCAGCAGCGTTAGGACTAGCGGGGCTACCGGGGAGCTGTTTTTT. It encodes CASSVRTSGATGELFF. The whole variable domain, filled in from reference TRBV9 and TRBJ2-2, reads DSGVTQTPKHLITATGQRVTLRCSPRSGDLSVYWYQQSLDQGLQFLIQYYNGEERAKGNILERFSAQQFPDLHSELNLSSLELGDSALYFCASSVRTSGATGELFFGEGSRLTVL.

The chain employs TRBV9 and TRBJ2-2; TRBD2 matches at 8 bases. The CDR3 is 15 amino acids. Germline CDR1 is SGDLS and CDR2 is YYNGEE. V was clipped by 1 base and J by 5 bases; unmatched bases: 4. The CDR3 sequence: CASSVQAGETGELFF. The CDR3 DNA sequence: TGTGCCAGCAGCGTACAAGCGGGAGAGACCGGGGAGCTGTTTTTT.

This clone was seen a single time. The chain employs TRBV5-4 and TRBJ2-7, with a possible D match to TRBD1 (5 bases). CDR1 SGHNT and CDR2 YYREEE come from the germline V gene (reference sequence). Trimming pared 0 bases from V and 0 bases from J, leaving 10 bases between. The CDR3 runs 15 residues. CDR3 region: CASSLVADSSYEQYF. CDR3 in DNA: TGTGCCAGCAGCTTGGTGGCAGACAGCTCCTACGAGCAGTACTTC. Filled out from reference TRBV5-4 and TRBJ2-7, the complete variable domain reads ETGVTQSPTHLIKTRGQQVTLRCSSQSGHNTVSWYQQALGQGPQFIFQYYREEENGRGNFPPRFSGLQFPNYSSELNVNALELDDSALYLCASSLVADSSYEQYFGPGTRLTVT.

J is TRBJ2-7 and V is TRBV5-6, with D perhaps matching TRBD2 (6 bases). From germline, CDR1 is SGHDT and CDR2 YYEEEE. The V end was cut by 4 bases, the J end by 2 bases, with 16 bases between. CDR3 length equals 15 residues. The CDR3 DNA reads TGTGCCAGCAGCCTCGGAGGGGCGTTACCCTACGAGCAGTACTTC. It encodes CASSLGGALPYEQYF.

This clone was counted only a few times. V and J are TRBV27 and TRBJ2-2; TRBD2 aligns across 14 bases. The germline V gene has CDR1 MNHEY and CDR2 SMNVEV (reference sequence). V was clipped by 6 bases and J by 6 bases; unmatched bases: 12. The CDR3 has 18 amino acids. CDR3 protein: CASRSPGTSGSLAGELFF. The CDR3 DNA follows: TGTGCCAGCAGATCGCCCGGGACTAGCGGGAGTCTAGCCGGGGAGCTGTTTTTT.

In nucleotides, the CDR3 is TGTGCCAGCAGCTTGTCTAACAGGATCACAGATACGCAGTATTTT. Protein product: CASSLSNRITDTQYF. The chain combines TRBV5-4 with TRBJ2-3, with D possibly TRBD1 on 5 matching bases. The germline CDR1 and CDR2 sequences are SGHNT and YYREEE (reference sequence). The ends were cut back, 1 base at V and 2 bases at J, with 11 bases in the middle. The CDR3 contains 15 residues.

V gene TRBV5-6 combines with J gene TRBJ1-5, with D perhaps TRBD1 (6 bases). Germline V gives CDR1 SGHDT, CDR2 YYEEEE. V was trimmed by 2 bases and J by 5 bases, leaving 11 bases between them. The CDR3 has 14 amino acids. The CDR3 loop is CASSFGTKDQPQHF. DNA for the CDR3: TGTGCCAGCAGCTTCGGGACAAAGGATCAGCCCCAGCATTTT.